These 24 T cell receptor beta chains were all obtained from the same sample, sequenced in a study of Ad26.COV2.S vaccination and SARS-CoV-2 variants. Documented treatment: around 19 received Ad26.COV2.S at low or high dose, single or two shots; 5 received placebo; per-sample allocation not given. Each sample was drawn 63 days after the first injection (of vaccine or placebo). Sequencing used immunoSEQ multiplex PCR; TCRdb keeps in-frame clones, though not all of them. This table holds under 300,000 clones, roughly 89% found once. The specimen was peripheral blood, collected in a trial of Ad26.COV2.S vaccine versus placebo. The source of these receptors is a person between 18 and 65 years old who received the Ad26.COV2.S COVID-19 vaccine or a placebo.

The chain combines TRBV19 with TRBJ2-7; 8 nucleotides match TRBD1. V trimming: 5 bases; J trimming: 2 bases; junction bases outside the gene matches: 11. The CDR3 loop spans 16 amino acids. Per the germline V gene, CDR1 is LNHDA and CDR2 is SQIVND (reference sequence). CDR3 amino acids: CASSRVSGTGTYEQYF. The CDR3 DNA reads as TGTGCCAGTAGTCGAGTCTCGGGGACAGGTACCTACGAGCAGTACTTC. Combining the CDR3 with reference TRBV19 and TRBJ2-7 gives the whole variable domain DGGITQSPKYLFRKEGQNVTLSCEQNLNHDAMYWYRQDPGQGLRLIYYSQIVNDFQKGDIAEGYSVSREKKESFPLTVTSAQKNPTAFYLCASSRVSGTGTYEQYFGPGTRLTVT.

The chain combines TRBV5-8 with TRBJ2-7; no clear D. The CDR3 totals 13 residues. Germline-derived CDR1 and CDR2 are SGHTS and YDEGEE. Trimming shortened V by 2 bases and J by 2 bases, and 8 bases separated the two germline ends. The CDR3 region has the DNA TGTGCCAGCAGCTTTGTCGGCACCTACGAGCAGTACGTC. Translating it yields CASSFVGTYEQYV.

The rearrangement links TRBV10-3 to TRBJ2-2; D might be TRBD2 (6 bases). This CDR3 has 13 amino acids. CDR1 and CDR2 from the germline V gene are ENHRY and SYGVKD. Trimming left V 4 bases short and J 7 bases short, with 10 bases between. The CDR3 bases are TGTGCCATCAGTGCGGGGACTTTCGGGGAGCTGTTTTTT. The encoded protein is CAISAGTFGELFF.

This chain uses TRBV5-1 with TRBJ2-5; D may be TRBD2 (5 bases). The CDR3 contains 12 residues. The V end lost 7 bases, the J end lost 4 bases, and 11 bases lay between the germline ends. The germline V gene has CDR1 SGHRS and CDR2 YFSETQ. CDR3 nucleotide sequence: TGCGCCAGCCGCGAAGAGGGAGAGACCCAGTACTTC. Protein: CASREEGETQYF.

The chain uses TRBV5-4 and TRBJ1-2; D unresolved. Germline lookup yields CDR1 SGHNT and CDR2 YYREEE (reference sequence). The ends were cut back, 3 bases at V and 8 bases at J, with 17 bases in the middle. The CDR3 runs to 14 residues. CDR3 bases: TGTGCCAGCAGCTCAGACTCGTCCCGTCCGGGCTACACCTTC. Translating gives CASSSDSSRPGYTF.

This clone was observed a handful of times. The J gene is TRBJ1-2, the V gene TRBV6-1; 7 bases fit TRBD1. The CDR3 runs to 12 residues. The junction had 11 bases not matched to a gene; V was cut back by 5 bases and J by 14 bases. Per germline, CDR1 MNHNS and CDR2 SASEGT. CDR3 nucleotides: TGTGCCAGCAGTCTCCGACAGGGATTGGATACCTTC. Its translation: CASSLRQGLDTF.

The chain employs TRBV7-2 and TRBJ2-1; no definite D call. The CDR3 runs to 13 residues. From germline, CDR1 is SGHTA and CDR2 FQGNSA. The V gene lost 0 bases and the J gene lost 9 bases, with 9 bases spanning the gap. The chain's CDR3 is CASSLATHGEQFF. The CDR3 DNA is TGTGCCAGCAGCTTAGCGACTCACGGTGAGCAGTTCTTC.

The chain uses TRBV6-5 and TRBJ1-5, with D perhaps matching TRBD1 (5 bases). The germline V gene has CDR1 MNHEY and CDR2 SVGAGI. The V gene lost 10 bases and the J gene lost 2 bases, with 15 bases spanning the gap. The CDR3 sequence is 14 residues long. The CDR3 DNA reads as TGTGCCACCTCGGCGGGAGGGGGCAATCAGCCCCAGCATTTT. Protein sequence: CATSAGGGNQPQHF.

This chain connects TRBV11-2 to TRBJ1-4, with D perhaps TRBD1 (5 bases). The CDR3 is made up of 16 amino acids. Trimming removed 5 bases from V and 5 bases from J, with 18 bases in between. Looked up from germline, CDR1 is SGHAT and CDR2 is FQNNGV. The CDR3 sequence is CASSRNFVGGNEKLFF. The CDR3 DNA follows: TGTGCCAGCAGCAGAAATTTCGTCGGGGGGAATGAAAAACTGTTTTTT.

The chain joins TRBV2 to TRBJ1-6; no clear D. V was cut by 2 bases and J by 3 bases, with 8 bases left in between. The germline V gene encodes CDR1 SNHLY and CDR2 FYNNEI. The CDR3 contains 15 residues. CDR3 coding DNA: TGTGCCAGCAGTGAATCGGGTCTCTATAATTCACCCCTCCACTTT. Its protein is CASSESGLYNSPLHF.

This clone appeared a single time. This chain links TRBV4-3 with TRBJ2-3; D not certain. CDR1 LGHNA and CDR2 YSLEER come from the germline V gene. V was trimmed by 0 bases and J by 2 bases, leaving 6 bases between them. The CDR3 consists of 14 residues. The CDR3 nucleotides are TGCGCCAGCAGCCAAGATAAGTTCACAGATACGCAGTATTTT. Translating gives CASSQDKFTDTQYF.

This chain connects TRBV5-6 to TRBJ1-1; D is perhaps TRBD1 (5 bases). The CDR3 covers 14 residues. Germline-derived CDR1 and CDR2 are SGHDT and YYEEEE. The V gene lost 6 bases and the J gene lost 0 bases, with 12 bases spanning the gap. This chain's CDR3 is CASTPGTVNTEAFF. The DNA for the CDR3 is TGTGCCAGCACCCCCGGGACGGTGAACACTGAAGCTTTCTTT.

This chain links TRBV15 with TRBJ2-1; 7 bases line up with TRBD2. V gave up 1 base and J gave up 5 bases; unmatched junction bases: 5. There are 15 residues in the CDR3. Germline CDR1 is LNHNV and CDR2 is YYDKDF (reference sequence). The CDR3 spells CATSRGGTTNNEQFF. As DNA, the CDR3 is TGTGCCACCAGCAGAGGAGGGACTACCAACAATGAGCAGTTCTTC.

CDR3 sequence: CASKEGTGNQPQHF. CDR3 in DNA: TGCGCCAGCAAAGAAGGGACGGGCAATCAGCCCCAGCATTTT. The genes are TRBV5-1 and TRBJ1-5; possible D gene TRBD1, 5 bases. The V end lost 6 bases, the J end lost 2 bases, and 12 bases lay between the germline ends. The CDR3 is 14 residues long. CDR1 SGHRS and CDR2 YFSETQ come from the germline V gene.

This chain joins TRBV9 and TRBJ2-1; D gene uncertain. Trimming cost V 5 bases and J 5 bases, with 5 bases left between them. Germline CDR1 is SGDLS and CDR2 is YYNGEE. This CDR3 region has 11 residues. The CDR3 sequence: CASRKDNEQFF. The CDR3 nucleotides are TGTGCCAGCAGAAAAGACAATGAGCAGTTCTTC.

About this clone itself: This sample includes further DNA sequences coding for the same CDR3. V usage is TRBV6-6 and J usage is TRBJ1-2; D is uncertain. V lost 0 bases, J lost 5 bases, and 7 bases lay in between. CDR1 is MNHNY and CDR2 is SVGAGI in the germline V gene (reference sequence). The CDR3 sequence is 13 residues long. Here the CDR3 DNA reads TGTGCCAGCAGTTACTCGGCCGGATATGGCTACACCTTC. Its translation is CASSYSAGYGYTF.

The gene calls are TRBV7-2 and TRBJ1-4; D perhaps matches TRBD1 (5 bases). The V end was cut by 3 bases, the J end by 3 bases, with 14 bases between. This CDR3 has 16 amino acids. Germline CDR1 reads SGHTA; CDR2 reads FQGNSA. Here the CDR3 DNA reads TGTGCCAGCAGCTTGGGGGTGGGAGGGGCTAATGAAAAACTGTTTTTT. This translates into CASSLGVGGANEKLFF.

This chain links TRBV30 with TRBJ1-5, with TRBD1 matching over 8 bases. After removal of 0 bases from V and 5 bases from J, the junction contained 9 bases not matched to a gene. Germline CDR1 is GTSNPN and CDR2 is SVGIG (reference sequence). This CDR3 comprises 16 residues. CDR3 DNA: TGTGCCTGGAGTGTATGGAGGGCCAGGGGGCATCAGCCCCAGCATTTT. This translates into CAWSVWRARGHQPQHF. Full variable domain (missing parts from reference TRBV30 and TRBJ1-5): SQTIHQWPATLVQPVGSPLSLECTVEGTSNPNLYWYRQAAGRGLQLLFYSVGIGQISSEVPQNLSASRPQDRQFILSSKKLLLSDSGFYLCAWSVWRARGHQPQHFGDGTRLSIL.

This clone occurred once. The chain uses TRBV4-3 and TRBJ2-1; D may be TRBD1 or TRBD2 (5 bases each). Looked up from germline, CDR1 is LGHNA and CDR2 is YSLEER. Deletions cut 4 bases from V and 0 bases from J, with 7 bases between. The CDR3 spans 14 residues. The CDR3 is CASSPGSSYNEQFF. In nucleotides, the CDR3 is TGCGCCAGCAGCCCAGGGAGCTCCTACAATGAGCAGTTCTTC.

The chain joins TRBV7-2 to TRBJ1-2; 10 bases agree with TRBD1. Per the germline V gene, CDR1 is SGHTA and CDR2 is FQGNSA. This CDR3 contains 14 residues. The V and J ends lost 2 bases and 11 bases, in that order; junction bases with no gene match: 8. CDR3 protein: CASSLWDRGPWYTF. CDR3 DNA sequence: TGTGCCAGCAGCTTATGGGACAGGGGCCCCTGGTACACCTTC.

The rearrangement uses TRBV29-1 and TRBJ2-7; TRBD1 might be the D (5 bases). Germline V CDR1 and CDR2: SQVTM, ANQGSEA. The V end was cut by 7 bases, the J end by 3 bases, with 19 bases between. The length of the CDR3 is 14 residues. Written as DNA, the CDR3 is TGCAGCGCTTCGAGACAAGGGGCCGACTACGAGCAGTACTTC. Encoded protein: CSASRQGADYEQYF.

V is TRBV19 and J is TRBJ1-4, with D maybe TRBD1 (6 bases). The CDR3 has 14 amino acids. Germline V gene sequence: CDR1 LNHDA, CDR2 SQIVND (reference sequence). Deletions cut 10 bases from V and 5 bases from J, with 17 bases between. CDR3 amino acids: CATASGAGNEKLFF. CDR3 coding DNA: TGTGCCACTGCTTCGGGGGCGGGAAATGAAAAACTGTTTTTT.

The chain recombines TRBV3-1 (or the pseudogene TRBV3-2) with TRBJ1-6; D is ambiguous. V was trimmed by 1 base and J by 10 bases, leaving 5 bases between them. The germline V gene encodes CDR1 LGHDT and CDR2 YNNKEL (reference sequence). The length of the CDR3 is 12 residues. DNA of the CDR3: TGTGCCAGCAGCCAAGTTGTGTCACCCCTCCACTTT. As protein: CASSQVVSPLHF.

The V gene is TRBV7-8, the J gene TRBJ2-7, with 8 bases identical to TRBD2. CDR1 is SGHVS, CDR2 FQNEAQ, per germline. With V trimmed by 8 bases and J by 3 bases, 9 bases remained unmatched. The CDR3 sequence is 14 residues long. As DNA, the CDR3 is TGTGCCAGCTCGCTGCGAGCGGGGGACTACGAGCAGTACTTC. Translation gives CASSLRAGDYEQYF.